This passage covers 20 T cell receptor beta chains from one sample sequenced in a study of blood T cell repertoires in COVID-19. Method: immunoSEQ multiplex PCR; TCRdb's copy keeps in-frame clones and lacks some. The table has about 200,000 clones, approximately 78% seen once. Sample: peripheral blood. All receptors derive from an older woman with COVID-19, enrolled during active disease.

The chain has TRBV30 and TRBJ1-3; TRBD1 is a possible D gene (5 bases). Trimming shortened V by 2 bases and J by 0 bases, and 11 bases separated the two germline ends. Germline CDR1 is GTSNPN and CDR2 is SVGIG (reference sequence). The CDR3 covers 15 residues. This chain's CDR3 is CAWSPLTGSGNTIYF. In DNA, the CDR3 is TGTGCCTGGAGTCCCCTCACAGGCTCTGGAAACACCATATATTTT.

The chain has TRBV18 and TRBJ1-2, with 7 bases identical to TRBD1. The CDR3 runs to 15 residues. V lost 3 bases to trimming and J lost 4 bases; unmatched junction nucleotides: 8. Germline lookup yields CDR1 KGHSH and CDR2 LQKENI. The CDR3 DNA follows: TGTGCCAGCTCACCTGGGACAGCCGAGACCTATGGCTACACCTTC. It is translated as CASSPGTAETYGYTF.

The chain recombines TRBV11-2 with TRBJ1-4; 7 bases agree with TRBD1. CDR3 length equals 15 residues. CDR1 and CDR2 from the germline V gene are SGHAT and FQNNGV. J lost 5 bases, V lost 4 bases, and 7 bases had no gene match. The CDR3 nucleotides read TGTGCCAGCAGCTCCTACGAGGGGGCGAATGAAAAACTGTTTTTT. Its translation: CASSSYEGANEKLFF. Drawing the rest from reference TRBV11-2 and TRBJ1-4, the complete variable domain is EAGVAQSPRYKIIEKRQSVAFWCNPISGHATLYWYQQILGQGPKLLIQFQNNGVVDDSQLPKDRFSAERLKGVDSTLKIQPAKLEDSAVYLCASSSYEGANEKLFFGSGTQLSVL.

V is TRBV5-5 and J is TRBJ2-5, with TRBD2 matching over 12 bases. V lost 0 bases and J lost 4; bases outside the gene matches: 10. The CDR3 covers 18 residues. Germline values: CDR1 SGHKS, CDR2 YYEKEE (reference sequence). CDR3 coding DNA: TGTGCCAGCAGCTTGGGACTAGCGGGAGAAAGATGGAGAGAGACCCAGTACTTC. This codes for CASSLGLAGERWRETQYF.

A few counts support this clone. The chain carries TRBV27 and TRBJ1-2; D is undetermined. Germline loops: CDR1 MNHEY, CDR2 SMNVEV (reference sequence). Between the trimmed V and J ends, which lost 8 bases and 0 bases, there was a span of 19 bases. The CDR3 sequence is 16 residues long. The CDR3 region has the DNA TGTGCCAGCCGTTCGGAGGGCCTGAATTCTAACTATGGCTACACCTTC. It codes for CASRSEGLNSNYGYTF.

The CDR3 bases are TGTGCCACCAGTGACCCACCCCGGGGAGCGGGAGGTGGCAATGAGCAGTTCTTC. The encoded protein is CATSDPPRGAGGGNEQFF. This chain connects TRBV24-1 to TRBJ2-1; 9 positions match TRBD2. The CDR3 has 18 amino acids. V shed 4 bases and J 6 bases; nucleotides not matched to a gene: 15. CDR1 is KGHDR, CDR2 SFDVKD, per germline.

The chain employs TRBV28 and TRBJ1-1; TRBD1 might be the D (5 bases). Trimming cost V 4 bases and J 6 bases, with 9 bases left between them. Germline assignment: CDR1 MDHEN and CDR2 SYDVKM. The CDR3 consists of 12 residues. The CDR3 DNA follows: TGTGCCAGCAGTTCGCAACAGGCTGAAGCTTTCTTT. Amino acids: CASSSQQAEAFF.

The gene calls are TRBV7-2 and TRBJ2-5, with 9 nucleotides matching TRBD1. CDR3 size: 15 residues. CDR1 SGHTA and CDR2 FQGNSA come from the germline V gene. With V trimmed by 7 bases and J by 4 bases, 10 bases remained unmatched. The chain's CDR3 is CASNFGVDRGETQYF. CDR3 coding DNA: TGTGCCAGCAACTTTGGGGTGGACAGGGGAGAGACCCAGTACTTC.

This sequence joins TRBV11-1 and TRBJ1-1; maybe TRBD1 (6 bases). The length of the CDR3 is 12 residues. V was trimmed by 5 bases and J by 4 bases, leaving 8 bases between them. Per the germline V gene, CDR1 is SGHAT and CDR2 is FQDESV (reference sequence). The CDR3 nucleotides read TGTGCCAGCAGCCTCAGGGGCACTGAAGCTTTCTTT. Amino acid sequence: CASSLRGTEAFF.

V gene TRBV30 combines with J gene TRBJ2-3; TRBD2 matches 11 bases. Germline V lookup: CDR1 GTSNPN, CDR2 SVGIG (reference sequence). The CDR3 has 14 residues. J was trimmed by 10 bases and V by 5 bases; bases with no gene match: 11. DNA of the CDR3: TGTGCCTGGGCACTAGCGGGAGTAGGTAACTCGCAGTATTTT. Translation gives CAWALAGVGNSQYF.

Here the CDR3 reads CASSQDLGSTGIGDEQYF. The DNA of the CDR3 is TGTGCCAGCAGCCAAGACTTGGGTTCGACAGGGATCGGCGACGAGCAGTACTTC. The J gene is TRBJ2-7, the V gene TRBV4-2; 7 bases fit TRBD1. The CDR3 extends over 18 amino acids. Germline V gives CDR1 LGHNA, CDR2 YNFKEQ. J lost 5 bases, V lost 0 bases, and 16 bases had no gene match.

The V call is TRBV18, the J call TRBJ2-2, with 10 bases identical to TRBD2. This CDR3 region has 16 residues. Germline CDR1 reads KGHSH; CDR2 reads LQKENI. J was trimmed by 6 bases and V by 0 bases; bases with no gene match: 4. This CDR3 is CASSPPISGRSGELFF. CDR3 nucleotides: TGTGCCAGCTCACCACCGATTAGCGGGAGGTCCGGGGAGCTGTTTTTT.

This clone came up a few times. The chain is built from TRBV30 and TRBJ1-5; D call uncertain. The CDR3 has 15 residues. Germline V CDR1 and CDR2: GTSNPN, SVGIG (reference sequence). V lost 0 bases and J 1 base, leaving 10 bases between the germline ends. DNA for the CDR3: TGTGCCTGGAGTGTACCCCCTAACAGCAATCAGCCCCAGCATTTT. It encodes CAWSVPPNSNQPQHF.

About this clone itself: One end of the junction does not line up with germline, which may come from a read error. V and J are TRBV6-1 and TRBJ1-2; D not certain. The CDR3 is made up of 11 amino acids. Looked up from germline, CDR1 is MNHNS and CDR2 is SASEGT. The CDR3 coding sequence is TGTGCCAGCAGTGAAGAGAGGGTCGGGTGCTTC. This encodes CASSEERVGCF.

The CDR3 coding sequence is TGTGCCAGTAGTATAGGTCCAGGGGTCGGCGAAAAACTGTTTTTT. Translated, it gives CASSIGPGVGEKLFF. This chain uses TRBV19 with TRBJ1-4, with a tentative D call TRBD1 (6 bases). Trimming took off 1 base at V and 8 bases at J, with 14 bases between the two ends. The germline V gene encodes CDR1 LNHDA and CDR2 SQIVND (reference sequence). This CDR3 region has 15 residues. The full variable domain, rest sourced from reference TRBV19 and TRBJ1-4, is DGGITQSPKYLFRKEGQNVTLSCEQNLNHDAMYWYRQDPGQGLRLIYYSQIVNDFQKGDIAEGYSVSREKKESFPLTVTSAQKNPTAFYLCASSIGPGVGEKLFFGSGTQLSVL.

The chain is built from TRBV6-4 and TRBJ1-1, with D possibly being TRBD1 (6 bases). The germline V gene has CDR1 MRHNA and CDR2 SNTAGT. The CDR3 has 14 residues. The V end was cut by 0 bases, the J end by 8 bases, with 13 bases between. This chain's CDR3 is CASSDSSRGTEAFF. The CDR3 region has the DNA TGTGCCAGCAGTGACTCGTCCAGGGGAACCGAAGCTTTCTTT.

The J gene is TRBJ1-3, the V gene TRBV7-2, with D uncertain. Deletions cut 5 bases from V and 3 bases from J, with 5 bases between. CDR3 length: 12 amino acids. The germline CDR1 and CDR2 sequences are SGHTA and FQGNSA. CDR3 region: CASSPGGNTIYF. The CDR3 DNA reads as TGTGCCAGCAGCCCGGGTGGAAACACCATATATTTT.

The chain joins TRBV9 to TRBJ2-2, with D maybe TRBD1 (6 bases). The V and J ends lost 0 bases and 6 bases respectively, with 12 bases between them. CDR3 length: 15 residues. Germline V gene data show CDR1 as SGDLS and CDR2 as YYNGEE. CDR3: CASSVVAGESGELFF. CDR3 bases: TGTGCCAGCAGCGTAGTGGCAGGGGAGTCCGGGGAGCTGTTTTTT.

The CDR3 DNA reads TGTGCCAGCAGTCCCTCCCGGGGGGGGGAATCCGAGCAGTACTTC. Protein: CASSPSRGGESEQYF. This sequence joins TRBV27 and TRBJ2-7; 8 nucleotides agree with TRBD2. The V and J ends lost 5 bases and 6 bases, in that order; junction bases with no gene match: 12. Germline CDR1 and CDR2: MNHEY and SMNVEV (reference sequence). There are 15 residues in the CDR3.

The rearrangement uses TRBV11-1 and TRBJ1-1, with 7 bases lining up with TRBD1. CDR3 length: 14 amino acids. After removal of 5 bases from V and 6 bases from J, the junction contained 9 bases not matched to a gene. The germline CDR1 and CDR2 sequences are SGHAT and FQDESV (reference sequence). As DNA, the CDR3 is TGTGCCAGCAGCAGGAACAGGGGCTTCGCTGAAGCTTTCTTT. Encoded protein: CASSRNRGFAEAFF.